The 23 T cell receptor beta chains reported below all come from one sample, sequenced in a study of CD8 T cells in Susac syndrome. A quantity of roughly 0.5 to 1 ug RNA underwent reverse transcription using random hexamers. TCRdb re-called the immunoSEQ multiplex PCR reads with MiXCR, one entry per CDR3 protein. Of 140,000 to 150,000 distinct CDR3 sequences listed, 85% to 95% are singletons. The sequencing sample was made of CD4+ T cells from PBMCs. The receptors stem from a human donor with multiple sclerosis.

The rearrangement uses TRBV19 and TRBJ2-4; TRBD2 is a possible D gene (6 bases). The CDR3 totals 14 residues. Per the germline V gene, CDR1 is LNHDA and CDR2 is SQIVND (reference sequence). Trimming stripped 5 bases from V and 6 bases from J, with 14 bases between. The CDR3 sequence is CASSPRGQGNIQYF. The CDR3 DNA is TGTGCCAGTAGTCCGCGGGGCCAGGGAAACATTCAGTACTTC.

The chain combines TRBV30 with TRBJ1-4; D is ambiguous. Germline loops: CDR1 GTSNPN, CDR2 SVGIG (reference sequence). Between the trimmed V and J ends, which lost 4 bases and 7 bases, there was a span of 10 bases. The CDR3 is 12 amino acids. Here the CDR3 reads CAWKKEGEKLFF. DNA of the CDR3: TGTGCCTGGAAAAAAGAGGGTGAAAAACTGTTTTTT.

V gene TRBV20-1 combines with J gene TRBJ1-3, with D possibly TRBD1 on 5 matching bases. Per the germline V gene, CDR1 is DFQATT and CDR2 is SNEGSKA (reference sequence). The CDR3 has 16 amino acids. The V end lost 3 bases, the J end lost 0 bases, and 15 bases lay between the germline ends. The CDR3 nucleotides read TGCAGTGCTAGGGGGGTTAACAGGCTCTCTGGAAACACCATATATTTT. Translation gives CSARGVNRLSGNTIYF.

V and J are TRBV20-1 and TRBJ1-1, with TRBD1 matching over 9 bases. The CDR3 totals 17 residues. J was trimmed by 4 bases and V by 0 bases; bases with no gene match: 12. CDR1 and CDR2 from the germline V gene are DFQATT and SNEGSKA (reference sequence). The CDR3 DNA reads as TGCAGTGCTAGAGATCTTTTACCGGGACAGGGTGGCACTGAAGCTTTCTTT. Residues: CSARDLLPGQGGTEAFF.

The rearrangement links TRBV3-1 to TRBJ2-7, with 12 nucleotides matching TRBD1. V lost 1 base to trimming and J lost 6 bases; unmatched junction nucleotides: 13. In germline, CDR1 is LGHDT, CDR2 YNNKEL (reference sequence). This CDR3 is built from 18 residues. The CDR3: CASSQVFPSGQGAAEQYF. The CDR3 DNA reads as TGTGCCAGCAGCCAAGTTTTCCCCTCGGGACAGGGGGCTGCCGAGCAGTACTTC.

V is TRBV5-4 and J is TRBJ2-2, with 7 positions matching TRBD1. This CDR3 is built from 13 residues. V trimming: 2 bases; J trimming: 6 bases; junction bases outside the gene matches: 1. Per germline, CDR1 SGHNT and CDR2 YYREEE (reference sequence). The CDR3 protein is CASSLTGAGELFF. CDR3 DNA: TGTGCCAGCAGCTTAACAGGGGCCGGGGAGCTGTTTTTT. The variable domain in full, with the rest retrieved from reference TRBV5-4 and TRBJ2-2, is ETGVTQSPTHLIKTRGQQVTLRCSSQSGHNTVSWYQQALGQGPQFIFQYYREEENGRGNFPPRFSGLQFPNYSSELNVNALELDDSALYLCASSLTGAGELFFGEGSRLTVL.

The genes are TRBV13 and TRBJ2-7; 8 bases align to TRBD2. The germline V gene encodes CDR1 PRHDT and CDR2 FYEKMQ (reference sequence). V dropped 1 base and J dropped 3; count of bases not matched to a gene: 5. There are 15 residues in the CDR3. The CDR3 sequence: CASSLDGGVDYEQYF. CDR3 nucleotides: TGTGCCAGCAGCTTAGACGGGGGGGTGGACTACGAGCAGTACTTC.

The J gene is TRBJ2-1, the V gene TRBV19; 7 bases agree with TRBD1. Germline assignment: CDR1 LNHDA and CDR2 SQIVND (reference sequence). The CDR3 length is 15 residues. The V gene end was trimmed by 2 bases and the J gene end by 2 bases; junction bases not matched to a gene: 3. As DNA, the CDR3 is TGTGCCAGTAGTATACGGGGACAGCCCTACAATGAGCAGTTCTTC. The encoded protein is CASSIRGQPYNEQFF.

The CDR3 protein is CASSQERDREKLFF. CDR3 in DNA: TGCGCCAGCAGCCAAGAACGTGACCGTGAAAAACTGTTTTTT. This chain uses TRBV4-1 with TRBJ1-4, with D unresolved. CDR1 MGHRA and CDR2 YSYEKL come from the germline V gene. V shed 0 bases and J shed 7 bases, with 9 bases lying between them. The length of the CDR3 is 14 residues.

The chain combines TRBV30 with TRBJ1-1; D is unresolved. Germline CDR1 and CDR2: GTSNPN and SVGIG (reference sequence). V was shortened by 0 bases and J by 4 bases, with 12 bases between the two germline ends. The CDR3 loop spans 14 amino acids. CDR3 in DNA: TGTGCCTGGAGTGTATGGGGTCGTGGCACTGAAGCTTTCTTT. It is translated as CAWSVWGRGTEAFF.

The chain employs TRBV2 and TRBJ2-7; 7 bases align to TRBD2. V dropped 7 bases and J dropped 2; count of bases not matched to a gene: 11. This CDR3 region has 15 residues. Germline V gene sequence: CDR1 SNHLY, CDR2 FYNNEI. The CDR3 nucleotides read TGTGCCAGCACCGTGCCCGGGAGGATCCCCTACGAGCAGTACTTC. This translates into CASTVPGRIPYEQYF.

The sample holds a few counts of this clonotype. The chain has TRBV11-1 and TRBJ2-5, with TRBD2 as a possible D gene (5 bases). This CDR3 region has 13 residues. V lost 3 bases to trimming and J lost 4 bases, with 9 bases between them. In germline, CDR1 is SGHAT, CDR2 FQDESV (reference sequence). The CDR3 sequence is CASSFPGGETQYF. As DNA, the CDR3 is TGTGCCAGCAGCTTTCCCGGAGGAGAGACCCAGTACTTC.

V gene TRBV29-1 combines with J gene TRBJ2-3, with 13 bases matching TRBD2. CDR1 and CDR2 (germline): SQVTM, ANQGSEA. V dropped 5 bases and J dropped 4; count of bases not matched to a gene: 6. This CDR3 contains 15 residues. CDR3 DNA sequence: TGCAGCGTTACCAGACTAGCGGGAGGCTCAGATACGCAGTATTTT. Translated, it gives CSVTRLAGGSDTQYF.

This sequence joins TRBV6-1 and TRBJ2-7, with D perhaps given as TRBD1 or TRBD2 (5 bases each). V was trimmed by 6 bases and J by 7 bases, leaving 13 bases between them. Germline-derived CDR1 and CDR2 are MNHNS and SASEGT. The CDR3 is made up of 12 amino acids. The DNA for the CDR3 is TGTGCCAGCAGGGTGGGGGTTCTAGAGCAGTACTTC. Protein sequence: CASRVGVLEQYF.

The chain is built from TRBV30 and TRBJ1-2; D uncertain. Trimming left V 8 bases short and J 0 bases short, with 13 bases between. The CDR3 is 13 amino acids. In germline, CDR1 is GTSNPN, CDR2 SVGIG (reference sequence). Here the CDR3 DNA reads TGTGCCCGGTCCCTGCTTTCTAACTATGGCTACACCTTC. Translated: CARSLLSNYGYTF.

J is TRBJ1-2 and V is TRBV30, with 7 positions matching TRBD1. Germline V gives CDR1 GTSNPN, CDR2 SVGIG (reference sequence). CDR3 size: 14 residues. Losses at the gene ends were 2 bases for V and 2 bases for J; bases not matched to a gene: 5. The CDR3, as DNA: TGTGCCTGGAGTCGGGACAGAGCCAACTATGGCTACACCTTC. Encoded protein: CAWSRDRANYGYTF.

V usage is TRBV12-5 and J usage is TRBJ1-1, with 8 bases aligning to TRBD1. CDR3 length: 19 amino acids. Germline CDR1 LGHNT, CDR2 FRNRAP. Trimming took 1 base from V and 1 from J; bases not matched to a gene: 14. The CDR3 loop is CASGLGNPWAGGENTEAFF. CDR3 coding DNA: TGTGCTAGTGGTTTGGGGAACCCTTGGGCAGGGGGCGAGAACACTGAAGCTTTCTTT. Using reference TRBV12-5 and TRBJ1-1 for the parts outside the CDR3, the full variable domain is DARVTQTPRHKVTEMGQEVTMRCQPILGHNTVFWYRQTMMQGLELLAYFRNRAPLDDSGMPKDRFSAEMPDATLATLKIQPSEPRDSAVYFCASGLGNPWAGGENTEAFFGQGTRLTVV.

V gene TRBV3-1 combines with J gene TRBJ2-7; D not certain. Germline V gene data show CDR1 as LGHDT and CDR2 as YNNKEL (reference sequence). The CDR3 is made up of 12 amino acids. V gave up 3 bases and J gave up 4 bases, with 7 bases separating them. In nucleotides, the CDR3 is TGTGCCAGCAGCCAGAAGAATTACGAGCAGTACTTC. Translated: CASSQKNYEQYF.

The rearrangement uses TRBV6-5 and TRBJ2-5; a possible D gene is TRBD1 (6 bases). This CDR3 has 14 residues. Trimming pared 6 bases from V and 5 bases from J, leaving 16 bases between. CDR1 and CDR2 (germline): MNHEY, SVGAGI. For the CDR3, the DNA is TGTGCCAGCAGCCGGACTGCCCAGGGGGAGACCCAGTACTTC. This gives the protein CASSRTAQGETQYF.

The chain uses TRBV30 and TRBJ2-7; D ambiguous. Germline assignment: CDR1 GTSNPN and CDR2 SVGIG (reference sequence). This CDR3 comprises 13 residues. Trimming left V 3 bases short and J 1 base short, with 10 bases between. CDR3 in DNA: TGTGCCTGGAGGGTAGGACCATCCTACGAGCAGTACTTC. This sequence encodes CAWRVGPSYEQYF.

The chain carries TRBV9 and TRBJ2-2, with unresolved D. The CDR3 sequence is 13 residues long. Germline V lookup: CDR1 SGDLS, CDR2 YYNGEE. Trimming shortened V by 0 bases and J by 6 bases, and 6 bases separated the two germline ends. The CDR3 coding sequence is TGTGCCAGCAGCGTAGAGGTGGCCGGGGAGCTGTTTTTT. Protein: CASSVEVAGELFF.

The V and J genes are TRBV3-1 and TRBJ2-2; 8 bases agree with TRBD2. CDR3 length equals 16 residues. V was clipped by 5 bases and J by 4 bases; unmatched bases: 9. Germline V lookup: CDR1 LGHDT, CDR2 YNNKEL (reference sequence). CDR3 sequence reads: CASSSGRGLSTGELFF. The CDR3 DNA follows: TGTGCCAGCAGCTCCGGGAGGGGTTTGAGCACCGGGGAGCTGTTTTTT.

This sequence joins TRBV29-1 and TRBJ2-3, with 7 bases lining up with TRBD1. Looked up from germline, CDR1 is SQVTM and CDR2 is ANQGSEA. CDR3 length: 13 residues. Trimming at V came to 5 bases and at J to 2 bases, leaving 4 bases not matched to a gene. CDR3 loop: CSVSGQNTDTQYF. DNA of the CDR3: TGCAGCGTTTCGGGACAGAACACAGATACGCAGTATTTT.